This T cell receptor beta chain emerged from a study of T cell clonality in common variable immunodeficiency (dated by TCRdb to about 2015). Predominantly Caucasian heritage was noted among both the CVID patients and the healthy controls. From each donor, 5 to 8 ml of heparinized peripheral whole blood was collected. Genomic DNA from adults with common variable immune deficiency (CVID) and from healthy adult controls was the source for sequencing TCRbeta CDR3 repertoires. The control group comprised some 22 healthy adult volunteers, roughly 12 female and about 10 male, aged about 20 to 70 years with a mean age of approximately 31. To isolate peripheral blood mononuclear cells, diluted blood was subjected to density centrifugation over Hypaque 1077 or Ficoll-Paque. Genomic DNA was obtained from unsorted mononuclear cells through either Qiagen column purification or a centrifugation-based method.

The paper's findings and limits, for the study overall: The authors noted that sequencing repertoires of T cell subpopulations would be needed to clarify what caused the increased clonality in CVID. CVID subjects shared fewer TCRbeta clones with each other than healthy controls did (p < 0.0001). TCRbeta clonality was higher in CVID subjects than in healthy controls (t-test p = 0.018), and the increase was most characteristic of about a third of subjects. Even though DNA input was equal, the average per sample came to about 74,000 unique sequences for controls compared with about 34,000 for CVID samples. Patient heterogeneity within the CVID cohort put limits on correlating repertoire features with clinical complications. CVID TCRbeta sequences were reported to have fewer deletions and N-nucleotide insertions and to lack highly modified clones with 13 or more V deletions.

Inclusive of the bounding cysteine and phenylalanine, the CDR3 is 14 residues long. Sequencing covers 33 bases of the CDR3, shown here with the frame starting at base 1. V drops 3 bases and J drops 4 bases, leaving 13 bases in between. As encoded in the germline V gene (reference sequence), CDR1 is LNHDA while CDR2 is SQIVND. Equivalent amounts of genomic DNA from CVID and control samples were used as sequencing input. For every sample, a 60 bp segment covering the rearranged TCRbeta CDR3 region was amplified and then sequenced. TCRbeta amplification used the immunoSEQ assay, a bias-corrected multiplex PCR with high-throughput sequencing. The authors' pipeline ran thus. Every unique nucleotide sequence was considered a clone and was annotated with V, D and J genes, copy number and frequency. Sequences were labeled productive if in frame, and non-productive if out of frame or containing stop codons. As previously described, Shannon's entropy was used to calculate clonality. The predicted amino acid sequences of productive clones were used to derive the mean CDR3 Kyte-Doolittle hydropathy. Scaled V gene usage was hierarchically clustered using Manhattan distance and complete linkage with the R hclust function. To assess clone sharing by CDR3 amino acid sequence, 12 repertoires per group were resampled over 100 rounds. The repertoires were screened for more than 55 published EBV-specific TCRbeta sequences and fewer than 300 published CMV-specific TCRbeta sequences. A couple of CVID samples that yielded fewer than 10,000 sequences were excluded from the analysis, so approximately 40 CVID repertoires were retained. TCRdb re-hosts the immuneACCESS table, in-frame sequences only. Its copies lack some clones; in the studies checked, an unresolved V gene accounts for under half of them, and the cause for the rest is not known. Clone size and the V and J calls come from that table; the DNA yielded D and trimming. The table notes tens of thousands of clones here, none of them singletons. Clones ranked in the top ten supply 8% to 10% of the sample.

This clone has ten or more counts. Its recognized antigen is unknown. The read stops 3 residues short of the end of the CDR3; the missing end is completed from the germline J gene. This clonotype originated in a person between 18 and 75 years old in good health. The chain uses TRBV19 and TRBJ2-7; the D gene is perhaps TRBD1, on 6 matching bases. Source material: peripheral blood mononuclear cells. Partial CDR3 DNA: TGTGCCAGTAGTATCCAACAGGGTAGGTACGAG. Its coded protein is CASSIQQGRYE. The whole CDR3 sequence is CASSIQQGRYEQYF.